Listed here are 9 T cell receptor beta chains from one sample, sequenced in a study of shared clonotypes between healthy human individuals. The protocol was immunoSEQ multiplex PCR, while the TCRdb copy is restricted to in-frame clones and leaves out a portion. The top ten clones hold 0.36% of a sample with approximately 2.5 million clones, 80% to 95% of them seen once. The source material was naive CD4+ T cells from PBMCs. As for subset: CD45RA+ positively selected. These TCRs come from a man younger than 30 in good health. Some clones in this sample may be carry-over from other donors' samples.

V and J are TRBV2 and TRBJ2-1; 14 bases line up with TRBD2. Trimming removed 5 bases from V and 7 bases from J; junction bases left unmatched: 7. Germline V gene sequence: CDR1 SNHLY, CDR2 FYNNEI. The CDR3 totals 16 residues. CDR3 nucleotide sequence: TGTGCCAGCAGTTCCGGGACTAGCGGGAGAAGTAATGAGCAGTTCTTC. It specifies CASSSGTSGRSNEQFF. Full variable domain (rest looked up from reference TRBV2 and TRBJ2-1): EPEVTQTPSHQVTQMGQEVILRCVPISNHLYFYWYRQILGQKVEFLVSFYNNEISEKSEIFDDQFSVERPDGSNFTLKIRSTKLEDSAMYFCASSSGTSGRSNEQFFGPGTRLTVL.

V is TRBV9 and J is TRBJ1-3, with a possible D match to TRBD1 (5 bases). The CDR3 has 16 residues. The V gene lost 2 bases and the J gene lost 0 bases, with 12 bases spanning the gap. The germline gives CDR1 SGDLS, CDR2 YYNGEE. This CDR3 reads CASSVRDRDSGNTIYF. The CDR3, as DNA: TGTGCCAGCAGCGTGCGAGACAGAGACTCTGGAAACACCATATATTTT.

A word on this clone: The identical CDR3 is also encoded by other nucleotide sequences in the sample. V gene TRBV28 combines with J gene TRBJ1-5; D is uncertain. Trimming took 1 base from V and 6 from J, leaving 7 bases between them. This CDR3 is built from 13 residues. CDR1 is MDHEN, CDR2 SYDVKM, per germline. The CDR3, as DNA: TGTGCCAGCAGTTTATCGCTCGGTCAGCCCCAGCATTTT. Its protein product is CASSLSLGQPQHF.

The chain is built from TRBV5-1 and TRBJ1-6; no clear D gene. The CDR3 runs 16 residues. CDR1 and CDR2 from the germline V gene are SGHRS and YFSETQ. The V and J ends lost 3 bases and 7 bases respectively, with 17 bases between them. The CDR3 reads CASSSGPHGSNSPLHF. CDR3 coding DNA: TGCGCCAGCAGCTCCGGGCCCCACGGGTCGAATTCACCCCTCCACTTT.

This chain uses TRBV6-1 with TRBJ1-1, with 8 bases identical to TRBD1. J lost 5 bases, V lost 2 bases, and 13 bases had no gene match. Germline V gene lookup returns CDR1 MNHNS and CDR2 SASEGT. CDR3 length: 17 residues. The CDR3 DNA follows: TGTGCCAGCAGTGAACAAGTCGGACAGGGATTCGGGACTGAAGCTTTCTTT. This codes for CASSEQVGQGFGTEAFF.

The V and J genes are TRBV19 and TRBJ2-3, with 11 bases lining up with TRBD1. Germline CDR1 reads LNHDA; CDR2 reads SQIVND (reference sequence). V dropped 5 bases and J dropped 8; count of bases not matched to a gene: 6. This CDR3 spans 14 amino acids. This CDR3 is CASSSPDRGLTQYF. CDR3 DNA sequence: TGTGCCAGTAGTTCCCCGGACAGGGGGCTTACGCAGTATTTT. The full variable domain, in which reference TRBV19 and TRBJ2-3 provide the parts outside the CDR3, is DGGITQSPKYLFRKEGQNVTLSCEQNLNHDAMYWYRQDPGQGLRLIYYSQIVNDFQKGDIAEGYSVSREKKESFPLTVTSAQKNPTAFYLCASSSPDRGLTQYFGPGTRLTVL.

This clone appeared a single time. The CDR3 here is CACTPPRGTYNEQFF. The CDR3 DNA sequence: TGTGCCTGCACTCCCCCACGCGGAACCTACAATGAGCAGTTCTTC. The gene calls are TRBV30 and TRBJ2-1; no firm D call. Germline V gene lookup returns CDR1 GTSNPN and CDR2 SVGIG (reference sequence). Trimming took off 6 bases at V and 2 bases at J, with 17 bases between the two ends. This CDR3 region has 15 residues.

The chain uses TRBV30 and TRBJ1-5; D remains unclear. V was pared by 0 bases and J by 2 bases, with 11 bases between. The germline V gene encodes CDR1 GTSNPN and CDR2 SVGIG (reference sequence). The CDR3 has 15 residues. Here the CDR3 DNA reads TGTGCCTGGAGTGTACGTTCGGTCCGCAATCAGCCCCAGCATTTT. Translation gives CAWSVRSVRNQPQHF.

This chain links TRBV28 with TRBJ2-1, with D perhaps matching TRBD1 or TRBD2 (5 bases each). V lost 2 bases to trimming and J lost 12 bases, with 11 bases between them. The germline V gene has CDR1 MDHEN and CDR2 SYDVKM. The CDR3 totals 12 residues. In DNA, the CDR3 is TGTGCCAGCAGTTTACTACGGGGCCGGCAGTTCTTC. This codes for CASSLLRGRQFF.